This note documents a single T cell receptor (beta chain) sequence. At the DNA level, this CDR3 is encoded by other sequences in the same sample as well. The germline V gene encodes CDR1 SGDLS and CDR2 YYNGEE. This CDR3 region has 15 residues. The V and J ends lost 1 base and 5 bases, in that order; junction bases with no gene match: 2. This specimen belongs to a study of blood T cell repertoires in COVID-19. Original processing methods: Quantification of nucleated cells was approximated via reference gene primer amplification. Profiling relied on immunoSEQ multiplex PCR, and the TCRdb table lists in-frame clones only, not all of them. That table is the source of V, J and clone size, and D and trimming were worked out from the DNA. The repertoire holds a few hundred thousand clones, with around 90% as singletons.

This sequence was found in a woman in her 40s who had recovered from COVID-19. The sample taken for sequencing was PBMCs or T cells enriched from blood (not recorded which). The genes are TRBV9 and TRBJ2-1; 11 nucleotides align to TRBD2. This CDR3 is CASSVLAGGNNEQFF. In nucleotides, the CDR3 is TGTGCCAGCAGCGTATTAGCGGGAGGGAACAATGAGCAGTTCTTC.